These T cell receptor beta chains were read from a single sample in a study of T-cell memory formation after mild COVID-19. In TCRdb, the 5' RACE reads were re-called with MiXCR into one record per CDR3 protein. The sample gives over 450,000 distinct CDR3 sequences, 20% of which show up once; around 12% is in the top ten. The sequenced sample was PBMCs or a T cell subset sorted from them (not recorded which). These receptors originate from an adult woman who had mild COVID-19 (a few samples of this study predate the infection). Cell type and time point are not known. Each CDR3 is given with its conserved first and last residue. The D gene is left open where the match is weak.

TRBV30	NA	TRBJ1-2	CAFSEPAYGYTF
TRBV12-3/TRBV12-4	NA	TRBJ1-4	CASSSLGDPEKLFF
TRBV5-1	NA	TRBJ2-6	CASSEGPSGANVLTF
TRBV5-1	NA	TRBJ1-5	CASSLSPHEGNQPQHF
TRBV3-1	NA	TRBJ2-7	CASSLHREYASEQYF
TRBV12-5	NA	TRBJ2-1	CASATDYNEQFF
TRBV7-2	NA	TRBJ2-7	CASSWADSYEQYF
TRBV7-2	TRBD2	TRBJ2-3	CASSFAGLARRGSTDTQYF
TRBV7-2	TRBD1	TRBJ2-7	CASSFGDRGIEQYF
TRBV5-1	TRBD1	TRBJ1-1	CASSTTDRRYTEAFF
TRBV5-5	TRBD2	TRBJ2-1	CASSSAGGPSSSYEQFF
TRBV6-1	TRBD2	TRBJ2-1	CASSGLAPFNEQFF
TRBV6-5	TRBD2	TRBJ2-7	CASSYRLGLAYEQYF
TRBV4-1	NA	TRBJ1-1	CASNPTTLNTEAFF
TRBV10-3	TRBD1	TRBJ2-2	CAISPGGQNTGELFF
TRBV20-1	TRBD2	TRBJ2-7	CSAASGSGSYEQYF
TRBV7-2	NA	TRBJ2-1	CASRYPLVGLSEQFF
TRBV9	NA	TRBJ2-2	CASTGILTGELFF
TRBV4-1	NA	TRBJ2-7	CASSQFGSDPSNEQYF
TRBV3-1	NA	TRBJ2-1	CASSQDAGISYNEQFF
TRBV7-9	NA	TRBJ2-7	CASSLAYGVNYEQYF
TRBV7-3	NA	TRBJ2-1	CASSLWASSDEQFF
TRBV19	TRBD1	TRBJ1-1	CASLSGTGGLNTEAFF
TRBV19	NA	TRBJ2-3	CASNVAGSTDTQYF
TRBV9	TRBD2	TRBJ2-5	CASRLGGQETQYF
TRBV10-3	TRBD2	TRBJ2-1	CAIRESGRAKGDEQFF
TRBV15	NA	TRBJ1-6	CATSRDIRGSNSPLHF
TRBV7-2	TRBD2	TRBJ2-3	CASSTRPLAGGRADTQYF
TRBV29-1	TRBD1	TRBJ2-3	CSVKTGKADTQYF
TRBV6-5	NA	TRBJ2-2	CASSYSRQGTGELFF
TRBV9	NA	TRBJ2-7	CASSTDRAGGEQYF
TRBV14	NA	TRBJ2-7	CASSHRRDITTYEQYF
TRBV20-1	TRBD2	TRBJ2-5	CSARDPQASGVETQYF
TRBV21-1	NA	TRBJ1-1	CASPSREGTEAFF
TRBV6-1	NA	TRBJ2-7	CASSDRGGLYEQYF
TRBV4-2	NA	TRBJ1-1	CASSQSRTSNTEAFF
TRBV11-2	NA	TRBJ1-2	CASSLDPRNYGYTF
TRBV7-2	NA	TRBJ2-7	CASSQLWGSEQYF
TRBV24-1	TRBD1	TRBJ2-5	CATSAPGQGQETQYF
TRBV7-8	NA	TRBJ2-2	CASSLTGPGNTGELFF
TRBV5-4	NA	TRBJ2-1	CASSGQEAGWLDEQFF
TRBV12-3/TRBV12-4	TRBD1	TRBJ2-7	CASSPMTGGEQYF
TRBV28	NA	TRBJ2-1	CASSPPSRIMANEQFF